These T cell receptor beta chains were read from a single sample in a study of control samples from healthy donors and cancer patients. Libraries were prepared by immunoSEQ multiplex PCR; TCRdb keeps only in-frame clonotypes and omits some of them. Counted here are about 160,000 clones, about 87% occurring once; the ten biggest clones make up about 12%. The material sequenced was blood. Receptors were obtained from a man aged 25 to 45 in good health. Each CDR3 is given with its conserved first and last residue. A D gene is named only where the DNA matches it firmly. Rows may omit the clone size; those that give it use once, few, many or a size class.

NA	TRBJ1-5	NA	TRBV5-5	CASSLAAGVQPQHF	TGTGCCAGCAGCTTGGCGGCAGGGGTCCAGCCCCAGCATTTT
NA	TRBJ2-6	NA	TRBV18	CASSARASGANVLTF	TGTGCCAGCTCAGCCCGGGCCTCTGGGGCCAACGTCCTGACTTTC
NA	TRBJ2-3	NA	TRBV18	CASVQSSTDTQYF	TGTGCCAGCGTACAGAGTAGCACAGATACGCAGTATTTT
NA	TRBJ2-5	NA	TRBV3-1/TRBV3-2	CASSQVTGKETQYF	TGTGCCAGCAGCCAAGTTACGGGTAAAGAGACCCAGTACTTC
once	TRBJ1-1	TRBD1	TRBV27	CASSLPDRGKAFF	TGTGCCAGCAGTTTACCGGACAGGGGAAAGGCTTTCTTT
NA	TRBJ2-7	NA	TRBV18	CATNSQKEQYF	TGTGCCACCAACTCCCAGAAGGAGCAGTACTTC
NA	TRBJ1-4	NA	TRBV6-1	CASSEAPQGWNEKLFF	TGTGCCAGCAGTGAAGCCCCACAGGGATGGAATGAAAAACTGTTTTTT
NA	TRBJ1-1	NA	TRBV19	CASSIDQGTLNTEAFF	TGTGCCAGTAGTATAGATCAGGGGACATTGAACACTGAAGCTTTCTTT
NA	TRBJ1-5	NA	TRBV6-5	CASSLQGQNQPQHF	TGTGCCAGCAGTTTACAGGGCCAAAATCAGCCCCAGCATTTT
NA	TRBJ1-5	NA	TRBV21-1	CASSPETRYYQPQHF	TGTGCCAGCAGCCCCGAGACACGTTATTATCAGCCCCAGCATTTT
once	TRBJ1-1	TRBD1	TRBV6-5	CASRRGQQLPEAFF	TGTGCCAGCAGGCGGGGACAGCAGCTCCCAGAAGCTTTCTTT
NA	TRBJ2-7	TRBD1	TRBV12-3/TRBV12-4	CASSFDRVVEQYF	TGTGCCAGCAGTTTTGACAGGGTTGTTGAGCAGTACTTC
NA	TRBJ2-1	NA	TRBV27	CASSKYRFYNEQFF	TGTGCCAGCTCGAAGTATAGGTTCTACAATGAGCAGTTCTTC
NA	TRBJ2-7	NA	TRBV18	CASSPPGPQTYSYEQYF	TGTGCCAGCTCACCGCCGGGACCCCAAACCTACTCCTACGAGCAGTACTTC
NA	TRBJ2-2	NA	TRBV6-5	CASRSRQVNTGELFF	TGTGCCAGCAGATCAAGACAGGTCAACACCGGGGAGCTGTTTTTT
once	TRBJ2-7	NA	TRBV5-1	CASSLRARTAKRTYEQYF	TGCGCCAGCAGCTTACGAGCAAGAACAGCCAAAAGGACCTACGAGCAGTACTTC
NA	TRBJ1-4	NA	TRBV6-1	CASSDQQMRDEKLFF	TGTGCCAGCAGTGATCAACAAATGCGGGATGAAAAACTGTTTTTT
NA	TRBJ1-5	TRBD1	TRBV9	CASSVDGQENQPQHF	TGTGCCAGCAGCGTAGACGGACAGGAGAATCAGCCCCAGCATTTT
NA	TRBJ1-4	NA	TRBV27	CASRLRGEKLFF	TGTGCCAGCAGGTTGAGGGGGGAAAAACTGTTTTTT
NA	TRBJ1-1	NA	TRBV27	CASRLGGGWNTEAFF	TGTGCCAGCCGCCTAGGAGGAGGGTGGAACACTGAAGCTTTCTTT
NA	TRBJ2-2	TRBD1	TRBV2	CASSEGTGGSGELFF	TGTGCCAGCAGTGAAGGGACAGGGGGGTCCGGGGAGCTGTTTTTT
NA	TRBJ2-1	NA	TRBV4-2	CASSPTLAGQANEQFF	TGTGCCAGCAGCCCCACCCTAGCGGGACAGGCCAATGAGCAGTTCTTC
NA	TRBJ2-6	NA	TRBV4-2	CASSQDPDVLTF	TGTGCCAGCAGCCAAGACCCGGACGTCCTGACTTTC
once	TRBJ2-2	NA	TRBV7-8	CASSLGGHLTGELFF	TGTGCCAGCAGCTTAGGGGGACATCTCACCGGGGAGCTGTTTTTT
NA	TRBJ2-7	NA	TRBV6-5	CASRHGASYEQYF	TGTGCCAGCAGACACGGGGCTTCCTACGAGCAGTACTTC
NA	TRBJ2-7	NA	TRBV11-2	CASSPPQTAHRNEQYF	TGTGCCAGCAGCCCCCCCCAAACAGCCCATCGGAACGAGCAGTACTTC
NA	TRBJ2-3	TRBD2	TRBV4-1	CASSQFPPPGLAGERTDTQYF	TGCGCCAGCAGCCAATTCCCCCCCCCGGGACTAGCGGGAGAGCGTACAGATACGCAGTATTTT
NA	TRBJ1-4	NA	TRBV7-8	CASSTGVSRGQSEKLFF	TGTGCCAGCAGCACTGGGGTTAGTCGAGGACAGTCGGAAAAACTGTTTTTT
NA	TRBJ2-1	TRBD2	TRBV7-3	CASSSPGLVNEQFF	TGTGCCAGCAGCTCTCCGGGACTAGTCAATGAGCAGTTCTTC
NA	TRBJ1-2	TRBD1	TRBV5-1	CASSLQGGDGYTF	TGCGCCAGCAGCTTACAGGGGGGAGATGGCTACACCTTC
NA	TRBJ2-1	NA	TRBV5-6	CASSLYRRNEQFF	TGTGCCAGCAGCTTGTACCGGCGAAATGAGCAGTTCTTC
few	TRBJ2-2	NA	TRBV7-9	CASSVPGTVTGELFF	TGTGCCAGCAGCGTTCCCGGGACGGTCACCGGGGAGCTGTTTTTT
NA	TRBJ2-1	NA	TRBV12-3/TRBV12-4	CASSLGFGNEQFF	TGTGCCAGCAGTTTAGGCTTCGGGAATGAGCAGTTCTTC
NA	TRBJ2-3	TRBD2	TRBV19	CASSMLSGADTQYF	TGTGCCAGTAGTATGCTAAGCGGGGCAGATACGCAGTATTTT
NA	TRBJ2-3	NA	TRBV12-3/TRBV12-4	CASSLRDTQYF	TGTGCCAGCAGTTTGAGAGATACGCAGTATTTT
few	TRBJ1-5	NA	TRBV2	CASRVQGNGQPQHF	TGTGCCAGCAGAGTACAGGGAAACGGGCAGCCCCAGCATTTT
once	TRBJ2-7	NA	TRBV3-1/TRBV3-2	CASSQFRAASLGQYF	TGTGCCAGCAGCCAATTTCGAGCGGCCTCCTTAGGGCAGTACTTC
NA	TRBJ1-5	TRBD1	TRBV6-5	CASRNRGLGQPQHF	TGTGCCAGCAGGAACAGGGGGCTAGGTCAGCCCCAGCATTTT
NA	TRBJ2-2	TRBD2	TRBV28	CASSLAGETGELFF	TGTGCCAGCAGTTTAGCGGGAGAAACCGGGGAGCTGTTTTTT
NA	TRBJ1-4	NA	TRBV5-1	CASSLDPGPEKLFF	TGCGCCAGCAGCTTGGATCCAGGGCCAGAGAAACTGTTTTTT
NA	TRBJ1-2	NA	TRBV19	CASSRPGPGYGYTF	TGTGCCAGTAGTAGGCCAGGACCGGGCTATGGCTACACCTTC
NA	TRBJ1-2	NA	TRBV12-3/TRBV12-4	CASTTSGDGYTF	TGTGCCAGCACCACTTCCGGGGACGGCTACACCTTC
NA	TRBJ2-5	NA	TRBV7-2	CASSLWGGVVKETQYF	TGTGCCAGCAGCTTATGGGGGGGCGTGGTGAAAGAGACCCAGTACTTC
NA	TRBJ1-6	NA	TRBV15	CATSKEKGIRAPLHF	TGTGCCACCAGCAAGGAAAAGGGAATACGGGCACCCCTCCACTTT
NA	TRBJ2-5	TRBD2	TRBV9	CASSVGGPGGGQTQYF	TGTGCCAGCAGCGTAGGTGGTCCCGGGGGGGGACAGACCCAGTACTTC
NA	TRBJ1-5	NA	TRBV5-8	CASSLGDTSNQPQHF	TGTGCCAGCAGCTTGGGGGACACTAGCAATCAGCCCCAGCATTTT
NA	TRBJ2-7	NA	TRBV5-4	CASSLREAFPLGQYF	TGTGCCAGCAGCCTACGAGAAGCTTTCCCCTTAGGGCAGTACTTC
NA	TRBJ2-7	TRBD2	TRBV6-1	CASSEPGGPYEQYF	TGTGCCAGCAGTGAACCGGGAGGGCCCTACGAGCAGTACTTC
NA	TRBJ1-5	NA	TRBV6-1	CASSEAGRGSNQPQHF	TGTGCCAGCAGTGAAGCGGGTCGGGGTAGCAATCAGCCCCAGCATTTT
NA	TRBJ2-2	NA	TRBV5-1	CASSFAGQFGTGELFF	TGCGCCAGCAGCTTTGCGGGACAGTTCGGAACCGGGGAGCTGTTTTTT
NA	TRBJ2-7	NA	TRBV15	CATSRVYYEQYF	TGTGCCACCAGCAGAGTATATTACGAGCAGTACTTC
few	TRBJ2-7	NA	TRBV6-6	CASSSDQPYEQYF	TGTGCCAGCAGTTCCGATCAGCCCTACGAGCAGTACTTC
NA	TRBJ2-2	NA	TRBV24-1	CATSGRLNTGELFF	TGTGCCACCAGTGGCAGACTGAACACCGGGGAGCTGTTTTTT
NA	TRBJ1-5	NA	TRBV19	CASSMNRNYQPQHF	TGTGCCAGTAGTATGAACCGGAACTATCAGCCCCAGCATTTT
NA	TRBJ1-5	TRBD1	TRBV6-6	CASSYSGTGEGQPQHF	TGTGCCAGCAGTTACTCCGGGACAGGGGAAGGTCAGCCCCAGCATTTT
NA	TRBJ1-5	TRBD1	TRBV6-1	CASSEGTGGRQPQHF	TGTGCCAGCAGTGAAGGGACAGGGGGCCGGCAGCCCCAGCATTTT
NA	TRBJ2-7	TRBD2	TRBV5-4	CASSSTSGGTYEQYF	TGTGCCAGCAGCTCGACTAGCGGGGGGACCTACGAGCAGTACTTC
NA	TRBJ2-7	NA	TRBV5-1	CASSSEGSRGEQYF	TGCGCCAGCAGCTCGGAGGGGAGTAGGGGCGAGCAGTACTTC
NA	TRBJ2-3	NA	TRBV5-1	CASSRGQTTDTQYF	TGCGCCAGCAGCCGAGGACAGACCACAGATACGCAGTATTTT
NA	TRBJ1-5	NA	TRBV7-9	CASSAQAGSNQPQHF	TGTGCCAGCAGCGCCCAAGCCGGGAGCAATCAGCCCCAGCATTTT